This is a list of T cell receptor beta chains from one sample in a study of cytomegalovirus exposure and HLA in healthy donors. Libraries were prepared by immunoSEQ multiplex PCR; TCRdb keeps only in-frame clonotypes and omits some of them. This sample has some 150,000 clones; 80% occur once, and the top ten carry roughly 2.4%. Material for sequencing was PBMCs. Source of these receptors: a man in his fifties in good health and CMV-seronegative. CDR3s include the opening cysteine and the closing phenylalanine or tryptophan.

cdr3_aa: CASSARDRPYEQYF
v_call: TRBV9
cdr3_length: 14

cdr3_aa: CASSRGLEETQYF
v_call: TRBV18
cdr3_length: 13

cdr3_aa: CASTGEASYNSPLHF
v_call: TRBV2
cdr3_length: 15

cdr3_aa: CASSLGTGGSGNTIYF
v_call: TRBV2
cdr3_length: 16

cdr3_aa: CASSLQRGGYEQYF
v_call: TRBV5-4
cdr3_length: 14

cdr3_aa: CASSFDRGTGGYTF
v_call: TRBV5-4
cdr3_length: 14

cdr3_aa: CASSRGREGSEQYF
v_call: TRBV5-1
cdr3_length: 14

cdr3_aa: CASGWDRGQKTEAFF
v_call: TRBV12-5
cdr3_length: 15

cdr3_aa: CASSPSWVDILNTEAFF
v_call: TRBV5-1
cdr3_length: 17

cdr3_aa: CASSLAGTLTYEQYF
v_call: TRBV7-9
cdr3_length: 15

cdr3_aa: CASSWEGRILAGSDRDIQYF
v_call: TRBV5-1
cdr3_length: 20

cdr3_aa: CAKDRSRVPAKNIQYF
v_call: TRBV19
cdr3_length: 16

cdr3_aa: CASSGWTGSGGYTF
v_call: TRBV2
cdr3_length: 14

cdr3_aa: CASSSTGQGAYEQYF
v_call: TRBV5-5
cdr3_length: 15

cdr3_aa: CASKPSGANVLTF
v_call: TRBV15
cdr3_length: 13

cdr3_aa: CASSVETSGRAGETQYF
v_call: TRBV9
cdr3_length: 17

cdr3_aa: CASSFAGFSNQPQHF
v_call: TRBV27
cdr3_length: 15

cdr3_aa: CAITTSGDEQFF
v_call: TRBV6-5
cdr3_length: 12

cdr3_aa: CSGLNRGQVGYTF
v_call: TRBV29-1
cdr3_length: 13

cdr3_aa: CASSSRRGTGGLYGYTF
v_call: TRBV28
cdr3_length: 17

cdr3_aa: CASSSLQGMSFF
v_call: TRBV7-9
cdr3_length: 12

cdr3_aa: CASSLNPGQTIEEQYF
v_call: TRBV27
cdr3_length: 16

cdr3_aa: CASTNSQGGYEQYF
v_call: TRBV19
cdr3_length: 14

cdr3_aa: CASSTEQGRSNQPQHF
v_call: TRBV19
cdr3_length: 16

cdr3_aa: CASSPQEPGGYTF
v_call: TRBV7-9
cdr3_length: 13

cdr3_aa: CASSPLITGYGYTF
v_call: TRBV14
cdr3_length: 14

cdr3_aa: CASSWGGQANQPQHF
v_call: TRBV6-1
cdr3_length: 15

cdr3_aa: CASSPSGAGGFNEQFF
v_call: TRBV7-9
cdr3_length: 16

cdr3_aa: CASSQGGALRGYTF
v_call: TRBV4-1
cdr3_length: 14

cdr3_aa: CASSSTGRLDEQFF
v_call: TRBV5-8
cdr3_length: 14

cdr3_aa: CASSLTGVMTEAFF
v_call: TRBV5-1
cdr3_length: 14

cdr3_aa: CATGTPGQRNNEQFF
v_call: TRBV5-1
cdr3_length: 15

cdr3_aa: CASSLAVAGGVDEQFF
v_call: TRBV5-1
cdr3_length: 16

cdr3_aa: CASSSGQNTGELFF
v_call: TRBV7-3
cdr3_length: 14

cdr3_aa: CASSESFSNEKLFF
v_call: TRBV11-3
cdr3_length: 14

cdr3_aa: CASRVGAAQETQYF
v_call: TRBV7-8
cdr3_length: 14

cdr3_aa: CASSLGTSGGYNEQFF
v_call: TRBV7-6
cdr3_length: 16

cdr3_aa: CASSPGLVGYEQYF
v_call: TRBV27
cdr3_length: 14

cdr3_aa: CAWSVRGTGGEKLFF
v_call: TRBV30
cdr3_length: 15

cdr3_aa: CASSLDGDQPQHF
v_call: TRBV5-6
cdr3_length: 13

cdr3_aa: CASSPDRAAEQFF
v_call: TRBV2
cdr3_length: 13

cdr3_aa: CASSPLGTGGNYGYTF
v_call: TRBV19
cdr3_length: 16

cdr3_aa: CASSRETGFPETQYF
v_call: TRBV5-1
cdr3_length: 15

cdr3_aa: CASSRRSTNQETQYF
v_call: TRBV7-2
cdr3_length: 15

cdr3_aa: CAWGSGGAYSEQFF
v_call: TRBV30
cdr3_length: 14

cdr3_aa: CASSARTGTIPDTQYF
v_call: TRBV14
cdr3_length: 16

cdr3_aa: CASSLVGSGRTLPFF
v_call: TRBV11-3
cdr3_length: 15

cdr3_aa: CASGTSGGYNEQFF
v_call: TRBV19
cdr3_length: 14

cdr3_aa: CASSTPGTVVRGQFF
v_call: TRBV5-6
cdr3_length: 15

cdr3_aa: CASSSPSRVNYGYTF
v_call: TRBV5-4
cdr3_length: 15

cdr3_aa: CASSLRGTFNEQFF
v_call: TRBV7-9
cdr3_length: 14

cdr3_aa: CASQTVANTEAFF
v_call: TRBV10-2
cdr3_length: 13

cdr3_aa: CASSLGGTVYNEQFF
v_call: TRBV7-7
cdr3_length: 15

cdr3_aa: CASSGGTSDNYEQYF
v_call: TRBV5-4
cdr3_length: 15

cdr3_aa: CAWSTQRSSTDTQYF
v_call: TRBV30
cdr3_length: 15

cdr3_aa: CASSSLSYEQYF
v_call: TRBV27
cdr3_length: 12

cdr3_aa: CASGVSEETQYF
v_call: TRBV9
cdr3_length: 12

cdr3_aa: CASSVGRDSSYEQYF
v_call: TRBV9
cdr3_length: 15